This T cell receptor (beta chain) was documented in a study of vaccination effects on CD4 cells after COVID-19. Study-level background: Vaccine administered to participants consisted of two doses of either BNT162b2 or mRNA-1273. General observations from the study: In the study, convalescent patients were few, and early post-infection timepoints were absent.

The method was immunoSEQ multiplex PCR; TCRdb's version includes in-frame clones alone and lacks a portion of them. The profile covers fewer than 30,000 clones, with around 70% appearing a single time and roughly a tenth taken by the ten largest. Before sequencing took place, the ViraFEST assay used viral peptide pools to expand antigen-specific CD4+ T cells. The culture ran for approximately 10 days, and then CD4+ T cells were isolated. Nobody among the vaccine recipients had prior SARS-CoV-2 infection (nucleocapsid antibodies were negative). Wells containing two million PBMC each were cultured with about 9 IU/ml IL-2 and approximately 10 ug/ml peptides. Concerning this clone itself: Antigen specificity is unknown.

The specimen was CD4+ T cells from PBMCs cultured with SARS-CoV-2 spike peptides, collected before COVID-19 vaccination. This TCR derives from a human donor who received a COVID-19 vaccine.

The CDR3 nucleotides read TGCGCCAGCAGCTCCCAGGGGGCGGGGTACAATGAGCAGTTCTTC. Encoded protein: CASSSQGAGYNEQFF. This sequence joins TRBV4-1 and TRBJ2-1, with 8 bases identical to TRBD1. There are 15 residues in the CDR3. Losses at the gene ends were 5 bases for V and 4 bases for J; bases not matched to a gene: 7. Germline loops: CDR1 MGHRA, CDR2 YSYEKL.